The 25 T cell receptor beta chains below come from one sample, sequenced in a study of tumor and adjacent non-tumor tissue in lung cancer. TCRbeta libraries were built with three rounds of nested PCR, modified from ARM-PCR. TCRdb reprocessed the multiplex PCR reads with MiXCR, giving one entry per CDR3 protein. The sample holds tens of thousands of distinct CDR3 sequences, roughly 80% seen once. This sample's RNA came from whole unsorted tissue. The normal lung tissue was taken more than 3 cm from the tumor edge. The sample consisted of distant non-tumor lung tissue. These receptors were taken from a man aged 60 to 69 with non-small cell lung cancer.

On this clonotype itself: The CDR3 carries no conserved terminal phenylalanine or tryptophan, so it likely arises from a read error. This rearrangement joins TRBV2 to TRBJ2-2; no clear D gene. The CDR3 is made up of 13 amino acids. The germline V and J ends were trimmed by 4 bases and 4 bases, with 7 bases remaining between them. CDR1 is SNHLY, CDR2 FYNNEI, per germline. The CDR3 loop reads CASSVALTGELFP. CDR3 coding DNA: TGTGCCAGCAGTGTCGCACTCACCGGGGAGCTGTTTCCT.

About this clonotype itself: Germline and junction disagree at one end, which may indicate a read error. This chain uses TRBV4-2 with TRBJ2-2; 9 nucleotides align to TRBD2. This CDR3 contains 18 residues. From germline, CDR1 is LGHNA and CDR2 YNFKEQ. CDR3 nucleotide sequence: TGTGCCAGCAGCCAAGAGACTAGCGGTAGGGTGAACACCGGGGAGCGGTTTTTT. Amino acids: CASSQETSGRVNTGERFF.

V and J are TRBV12-3 or TRBV12-4 and TRBJ1-1; D gene ambiguous. V was pared by 5 bases and J by 1 base, with 11 bases between. There are 14 residues in the CDR3. In DNA, the CDR3 is TGTGCCAGCAGTCAAAGACGGAGGAACACTGAAGCTTTCTTT. It is translated as CASSQRRRNTEAFF.

Of note for this clonotype: A read error may explain this, as a much larger clone is one base away. The chain employs TRBV29-1 and TRBJ2-5, with D perhaps TRBD2 (5 bases). The germline V gene has CDR1 SQVTM and CDR2 ANQGSEA. The CDR3 loop spans 12 amino acids. V lost 3 bases, J lost 5 bases, and 10 bases lay in between. In DNA, the CDR3 is TGCAGCGTTGACGGGAATTGGGAGACCCAGTACTTC. Its protein is CSVDGNWETQYF.

Details on this clonotype: One junction end disagrees with the germline gene, perhaps due to a read error. J is TRBJ1-1 and V is TRBV11-3; D gene uncertain. The length of the CDR3 is 18 residues. In germline, CDR1 is SGHNT, CDR2 YENEEA. Here the CDR3 reads CASCLTPNLYGRNTEVFF. CDR3 sequence (DNA): TGTGCCAGTTGCTTAACGCCGAATCTGTATGGTCGGAACACTGAAGTTTTCTTT.

This clonotype has just one count. Being one base from a much bigger clone, this may be a read error. The CDR3 carries no conserved terminal phenylalanine or tryptophan, so it likely arises from a read error. The DNA is left out, because the CDR3 cannot be placed on it with certainty; the CDR3 is given as TCRdb lists it. V gene TRBV5-6 combines with J gene TRBJ2-1. Germline V gene sequence: CDR1 SGHDT, CDR2 YYEEEE. The CDR3 adds up to 8 amino acids, both ends counted. The CDR3 spells CASSLAQS.

Concerning this clonotype: A much larger clone lies a single base off, so this may be a read error. This chain uses TRBV29-1 with TRBJ1-1; 7 bases map to TRBD1. Per the germline V gene, CDR1 is SQVTM and CDR2 is ANQGSEA. The CDR3 length is 15 residues. The CDR3 DNA sequence: TGCAGCGTAAAATCTCCAGGGACAGCGAACACTGGAGCTTTCTTT. Residues: CSVKSPGTANTGAFF.

On this clonotype itself: One junction end does not reproduce the germline sequence, and a read error may be involved. The rearrangement links TRBV11-3 to TRBJ2-1; 8 bases map to TRBD1. Looked up from germline, CDR1 is SGHNT and CDR2 is YENEEA. The CDR3 sequence is 15 residues long. The chain's CDR3 is CASRYFVTGANERFF. CDR3 DNA: TGTGCCAGCCGCTACTTCGTGACAGGGGCCAATGAGCGGTTCTTC.

In regard to this clonotype: Here the CDR3 omits its conserved ending phenylalanine or tryptophan, so a read error is the likely source. The DNA is omitted, as the CDR3 cannot be located on it reliably, and the CDR3 follows TCRdb's listing. This chain links TRBV11-3 with TRBJ2-2; TRBD2 reflects the table's D call only, with no check against the DNA. CDR1 and CDR2 (germline): SGHNT, YENEEA. The length of the CDR3 is 18 amino acids, counting both ends. The CDR3 loop is CASCPRGAGGYRAGELLY.

This clonotype appeared a few times. The chain recombines TRBV6-2 or TRBV6-3 with TRBJ2-1; 8 bases map to TRBD2. With 9 bases clipped from V and 6 bases from J, the junction kept 16 bases outside the gene matches. CDR1 and CDR2 (germline): MNHEY, SVGEGT. CDR3 size: 16 residues. In DNA, the CDR3 is TGTGCCAGTAGGAAGGGGAGCGGGAGACAGATCAATGAGCAGTTCTTC. Encoded protein: CASRKGSGRQINEQFF.

In this sample, this clonotype turned up many times. J is TRBJ2-3 and V is TRBV7-9; D perhaps matches TRBD2 (5 bases). Germline V CDR1 and CDR2: SEHNR, FQNEAQ (reference sequence). This CDR3 has 12 residues. V was cut by 1 base and J by 9 bases, with 8 bases left in between. In nucleotides, the CDR3 is TGTGCCAGCAGCTTAGAGGGAGCAACGCAGTATTTT. It codes for CASSLEGATQYF.

This clonotype showed up just a few times. The chain uses TRBV12-3 or TRBV12-4 and TRBJ2-5; D gene ambiguous. Trimming cost V 4 bases and J 5 bases, with 11 bases left between them. This CDR3 has 13 amino acids. The CDR3 is CASSSQSGETQYF. The DNA of the CDR3 is TGTGCCAGCAGTTCTCAATCCGGGGAGACCCAGTACTTC.

The rearrangement links TRBV20-1 to TRBJ2-5; D is unresolved. The CDR3 extends over 13 amino acids. CDR1 is DFQATT and CDR2 is SNEGSKA in the germline V gene (reference sequence). Trimming stripped 3 bases from V and 5 bases from J, with 13 bases between. For the CDR3, the DNA is TGCAGTGCTAGTATAACGGTCGGGGAGACCCAGTACTTC. Its protein is CSASITVGETQYF.

Remarks on this clonotype: Its ends do not fully match the called genes, so a read error is possible. The chain has TRBV29-1 and TRBJ2-3; 9 bases line up with TRBD2. Germline-derived CDR1 and CDR2 are SQVTM and ANQGSEA. The CDR3 extends over 16 amino acids. The chain's CDR3 is CSAIRMAGGSTDTQYF. The CDR3 DNA reads TGTAGCGCCATAAGAATGGCGGGAGGGAGCACAGATACGCAGTATTTT.

Worth noting for this clonotype: An end of the junction does not agree with germline; a read error may underlie this. The chain links TRBV4-1 to TRBJ2-1, with a possible D match to TRBD2 (5 bases). The length of the CDR3 is 19 residues. CDR1 MGHRA and CDR2 YSYEKL come from the germline V gene. As DNA, the CDR3 is TGCGCCAGTAGCCAGTCACCCCTACCGGGAAGACGTACCTACAATGAGCAGTTCTTC. Protein product: CASSQSPLPGRRTYNEQFF.

This clonotype counts as medium-sized (0.01 to 0.1%). The chain has TRBV20-1 and TRBJ2-1; 8 bases are shared with TRBD2. Trimming cost V 2 bases and J 6 bases; bases outside gene matches: 3. Germline CDR1 and CDR2: DFQATT and SNEGSKA (reference sequence). CDR3 size: 13 residues. This CDR3 is CSARTSGVNEQFF. The CDR3 bases are TGCAGTGCTAGAACTAGCGGTGTCAATGAGCAGTTCTTC.

Comments on this clonotype: One end of the junction does not line up with germline, which may come from a read error. In DNA, the CDR3 is TGTAGTGCTAGAACTAGCGGTGTTGATGAGCAGTTCTTC. It yields the protein CSARTSGVDEQFF. The rearrangement uses TRBV20-1 and TRBJ2-1; 8 bases are shared with TRBD2. The CDR3 runs 13 residues. The V gene's germline CDR1 is DFQATT and CDR2 SNEGSKA (reference sequence).

A remark on this clonotype: Relative to the germline gene, one junction end is altered; a read error may explain this. The chain employs TRBV20-1 and TRBJ2-1; TRBD2 matches at 7 bases. Looked up from germline, CDR1 is DFQATT and CDR2 is SNEGSKA (reference sequence). The CDR3 extends over 13 amino acids. The CDR3 here is CSAISGRGREHFF. DNA of the CDR3: TGCAGTGCCATTAGTGGGAGGGGACGTGAGCATTTCTTC.

As concerns this clonotype: The germline gene is not matched at one end of the junction; a read error may be the cause. This chain joins TRBV11-2 and TRBJ2-1; D is ambiguous. The V gene's germline CDR1 is SGHAT and CDR2 FQNNGV. This CDR3 has 14 residues. The CDR3 DNA is TGTGCCAGCAGCTTAGTTGAACATGAAAATGAACAGTTCTTC. Its translation: CASSLVEHENEQFF.

As to this clonotype: The junction departs from the called germline gene at one end, perhaps through a read error. CDR3 nucleotides: TGTGCCAGCAGCCAAGACAGGTCCCCCCTCTACGACCAGTATTTC. Translating gives CASSQDRSPLYDQYF. V gene TRBV11-2 combines with J gene TRBJ2-7; weak D call: TRBD1 (6 bases). From germline, CDR1 is SGHAT and CDR2 FQNNGV. The CDR3 totals 15 residues.

Comments on this clonotype: This may be a read error: a much more frequent sequence differs by one nucleotide. The chain couples TRBV11-3 to TRBJ2-5; 7 bases fit TRBD1. Germline assignment: CDR1 SGHNT and CDR2 YENEEA. The CDR3 runs to 14 residues. DNA of the CDR3: TGTGCCAGCAGCAAAACGGACAGGCAAGAGGCCCAGTACTTC. It encodes CASSKTDRQEAQYF.

This clonotype was recorded many times. This chain uses TRBV5-4 with TRBJ1-2; weak D call: TRBD1 (6 bases). Germline V CDR1 and CDR2: SGHNT, YYREEE (reference sequence). Trimming left V 3 bases short and J 6 bases short, with 24 bases between. The CDR3 is made up of 17 amino acids. This chain's CDR3 is CASSYVGGRSSVHGYTF. The CDR3 DNA sequence: TGTGCCAGCAGCTACGTCGGGGGGCGCAGTTCGGTTCATGGCTACACCTTC.

The V gene is TRBV24-1, the J gene TRBJ2-7; D ambiguous. Germline values: CDR1 KGHDR, CDR2 SFDVKD. The CDR3 is 13 residues long. V lost 1 base and J 1 base, leaving 4 bases between the germline ends. CDR3 coding DNA: TGTGCCACCAGTGATTTCAATTCCTACGAGCAGTACTTC. This sequence encodes CATSDFNSYEQYF.

The V and J genes are TRBV24-1 and TRBJ1-5, with D unresolved. The length of the CDR3 is 14 residues. Germline values: CDR1 KGHDR, CDR2 SFDVKD. The V gene lost 4 bases and the J gene lost 14 bases, with 20 bases spanning the gap. The CDR3: CATSEGSSNQLKHF. Written as DNA, the CDR3 is TGTGCCACCAGTGAAGGTTCTAGCAATCAGCTCAAGCATTTT.

The genes are TRBV7-6 and TRBJ2-1; D is perhaps TRBD2 (5 bases). This CDR3 is 18 amino acids long. V lost 3 bases and J lost 3, with 21 bases in between. Germline CDR1 is SGHVS and CDR2 is FNYEAQ. CDR3 sequence reads: CASSFLAGETTVYNEQFF. In DNA, the CDR3 is TGTGCCAGCAGCTTCCTGGCGGGCGAGACCACCGTCTACAATGAGCAGTTCTTC.